The clone carrying this T cell receptor beta chain has at least ten counts. Its antigen is not known. The data belong to a study of T cells in Graves' hyperthyroidism and ophthalmopathy. Overall study: Blood was drawn when the patient was first diagnosed and still untreated. Findings and limits, study-wide: Before onset, by a median of about six months, the model predicted ophthalmopathy.

The germline CDR1 and CDR2 sequences are SGHRS and YFSETQ. V dropped 0 bases and J dropped 6 bases, with 16 bases sitting between them. The CDR3 consists of 15 residues. Authors of the study amplified TCR beta CDR3 regions from RNA transcripts. HTBI primers drove first-round RT-PCR of the TCR CDR3. TCRdb passed the multiplex PCR reads through MiXCR, listing each CDR3 protein once. Of about 770,000 distinct CDR3 sequences in the sample, over 15% were seen once. The sequenced sample was blood. The chain employs TRBV5-1 and TRBJ2-7, with D uncertain. This clonotype was obtained from a woman between 45 and 65 years old with Graves' hyperthyroidism that later progressed to Graves' ophthalmopathy. CDR3 coding DNA: TGCGCCAGCAGCTTGGGGGCCAGGTCCGTGCTCGAGCAGTACTTC. It codes for CASSLGARSVLEQYF.